The rows below give T cell receptor beta chains drawn from one sample of a study of Graves' ophthalmopathy and Graves' hyperthyroidism. One entry per CDR3 protein results from TCRdb running MiXCR on the multiplex PCR reads. The sample comprises approximately 480,000 distinct CDR3 sequences, 14% of which are singletons, and 9.5% to 10% rests with the top ten. The specimen was blood. The receptors shown here come from a woman younger than 45 with Graves' ophthalmopathy. Each CDR3 is given with its conserved first and last residue. Fields, in order: D gene, J gene, clone size, CDR3 length, V gene, CDR3 DNA, CDR3 protein. D genes are given only for firm matches. Clone size, where shown, is once, few, many, or a class for clones that have expanded.

-	TRBJ1-3	few	14	TRBV18	TGTGCCAGCTCACCACGGGAGTCTGGAAACACCATATATTTT	CASSPRESGNTIYF
-	TRBJ1-1	many	14	TRBV12-3/TRBV12-4	TGTGCCAGCAGTTTATGGGCAGAAAACACTGAAGCTTTCTTT	CASSLWAENTEAFF
TRBD2	TRBJ2-5	many	17	TRBV27	TGTGCCAGCAGTTTAATCGCTAGCGGGGGGGCCGAGGAGACCCAGTACTTC	CASSLIASGGAEETQYF
-	TRBJ2-5	many	15	TRBV6-1	TGTGCCAGCAGTACGGGACCCTCGTACCAAGAGACCCAGTACTTC	CASSTGPSYQETQYF
-	TRBJ1-1	many	13	TRBV4-1	TGCGCCAGCAGCCATGTACTGTATAAGGCCCCTTTCTTT	CASSHVLYKAPFF
TRBD1	TRBJ2-7	-	15	TRBV11-2	TGTGCCAGCAGCCGGCAGACAGGGACCCTCTACGAGCAGTACTTC	CASSRQTGTLYEQYF
-	TRBJ2-2	many	19	TRBV24-1	TGTGCCACCAGTGATTTGCGCACGGATAGAGTCGCGAACACCGGGGAGCTGTTTTTT	CATSDLRTDRVANTGELFF
TRBD1	TRBJ2-7	many	14	TRBV2	TGTGCCAGCAGGGGACAGGGGTCCCCCTACGAGCAGTACTTC	CASRGQGSPYEQYF
-	TRBJ2-7	few	14	TRBV6-1	TGTGCCAGCAGTGACAGCGGAAGGACCTACGAGCAGTACTTC	CASSDSGRTYEQYF
-	TRBJ1-6	many	12	TRBV30	TGTGCCTGGAGCAACAGGGATTCACCCCTCCACTTT	CAWSNRDSPLHF
-	TRBJ1-2	many	15	TRBV12-3/TRBV12-4	TGTGCCAGCAGTTTTTTCTCCAGCCCCAACTATGGCTACACCTTC	CASSFFSSPNYGYTF
-	TRBJ1-1	many	13	TRBV6-2/TRBV6-3	TGTGCCAGCAGTTACCATCTCAGCACTGAAGCTTTCTTT	CASSYHLSTEAFF
TRBD2	TRBJ2-5	-	14	TRBV27	TGTGCCACCCACTCGACTAGCGGCCAAGAGACCCAGTACTTC	CATHSTSGQETQYF
TRBD1	TRBJ2-7	many	15	TRBV18	TGTGCCAGCTCACCACCTCGGGACAGGGCCTACGAGCAGTACTTC	CASSPPRDRAYEQYF
-	TRBJ1-1	many	14	TRBV9	TGTGCCAGCAGCCCAGACCCTATGGGGACTGAAGCTTTCTTT	CASSPDPMGTEAFF
-	TRBJ2-7	many	11	TRBV29-1	TGCAGCGTTGCCACGAGCTACGAGCAGTACTTC	CSVATSYEQYF
TRBD1	TRBJ2-7	many	15	TRBV6-1	TGTGCCAGCAGGATAACCGGGACAGGGGGTGACGAGCAGTACTTC	CASRITGTGGDEQYF
TRBD2	TRBJ2-7	many	16	TRBV15	TGTGCCACCAGTCCACCAGGGGGACTAGCGACCTACGAGCAGTACTTC	CATSPPGGLATYEQYF
-	TRBJ2-5	many	15	TRBV4-1	TGCGCCAGCAGCCAAACGACAGGGCGGGATGAGACCCAGTACTTC	CASSQTTGRDETQYF
-	TRBJ1-2	-	15	TRBV2	TGTGCCAGCAGTGTGTTTCGGGGTCACAACTATGGCTACACCTTC	CASSVFRGHNYGYTF
-	TRBJ1-6	-	11	TRBV2	TGTGCCAGCAGTGCTAATTCACCCCTCCACTTT	CASSANSPLHF
-	TRBJ1-1	-	17	TRBV5-1	TGCGCCAGCAGCTTGGGGTCTAGAAGAAACAGGAACACTGAAGCTTTCTTT	CASSLGSRRNRNTEAFF
-	TRBJ2-2	many	16	TRBV18	TGTGCCAGCTCACCACCGAACGGGCGTAACACCGGGGAGCTGTTTTTT	CASSPPNGRNTGELFF
TRBD1	TRBJ1-5	many	16	TRBV19	TGTGCCAGTAGTCTCCTGACAGGGGGCGGGCATCAGCCCCAGCATTTT	CASSLLTGGGHQPQHF
-	TRBJ1-1	-	14	TRBV28	TGTGCCAGCAGTAACGATTTGATGAACACTGAAGCTTTCTTT	CASSNDLMNTEAFF
-	TRBJ1-2	many	13	TRBV2	TGTGCCAGCAGTGAAATGGCACCCTATGGCTACACCTTC	CASSEMAPYGYTF
TRBD2	TRBJ2-6	many	18	TRBV30	TGTGCCTGGAGTGTACGCAGGGGCGGGGGGTCTGGGGCCAACGTCCTGACTTTC	CAWSVRRGGGSGANVLTF
-	TRBJ2-5	many	14	TRBV12-3/TRBV12-4	TGTGCCAGCAGTCCCCTGCGCAACCAAGAGACCCAGTACTTC	CASSPLRNQETQYF
TRBD1	TRBJ1-2	many	14	TRBV27	TGTGCCAGCAGTCCCTCGGACAGGATTTATGGCTACACCTTC	CASSPSDRIYGYTF
-	TRBJ1-6	many	14	TRBV12-3/TRBV12-4	TGTGCCAGCAGTTCGGGGTCCCTAAATTCACCCCTCCACTTT	CASSSGSLNSPLHF
TRBD1	TRBJ2-7	many	14	TRBV15	TGTGCCAACCGACCCAACAGGGGTAACCACGAGCAGTACTTC	CANRPNRGNHEQYF
-	TRBJ2-7	few	14	TRBV20-1	TGCAGTGCTAGGGGGTACAGCGCTTCCTACGAGCAGTACTTC	CSARGYSASYEQYF
-	TRBJ2-2	many	14	TRBV9	TGTGCCAGCAGCCCTACGTCGAACACCGGGGAGCTGTTTTTT	CASSPTSNTGELFF
-	TRBJ1-5	many	14	TRBV10-3	TGTGCCATCAGTGAGCAGGGGCGAAATCAGCCCCAGCATTTT	CAISEQGRNQPQHF
-	TRBJ2-7	-	15	TRBV7-2	TGTGCCAGCAGTTCCGGGCTAGCGTACGCCTACGAGCAGTACTTC	CASSSGLAYAYEQYF
-	TRBJ1-2	many	15	TRBV24-1	TGTGCCACCAGTGATTTGGGGACCGACATATATGGCTACACCTTC	CATSDLGTDIYGYTF
TRBD1	TRBJ1-2	many	14	TRBV12-3/TRBV12-4	TGTGCCAGCAGTTTTGACAGGGTAGCGTATGGCTACACCTTC	CASSFDRVAYGYTF
TRBD1	TRBJ2-2	-	16	TRBV5-1	TGCGCCAGCAGCTATAGGACAGGGGAAGAACACGGGGAGCTGTTTTTT	CASSYRTGEEHGELFF
-	TRBJ2-7	many	17	TRBV11-2	TGTGCCAGCAGCTTAGAGGGTTGGGTGACAGGTACCTACGAGCAGTACTTC	CASSLEGWVTGTYEQYF
-	TRBJ2-5	-	15	TRBV28	TGTGCCAGCAGTTTATTCCACGGACAAGCCGAGACCCAGTACTTC	CASSLFHGQAETQYF
-	TRBJ2-7	-	13	TRBV3-1	TGTGCCAGCAGCCAAGACAAGATCTACGAGCAGTACTTC	CASSQDKIYEQYF
-	TRBJ2-5	many	13	TRBV12-3/TRBV12-4	TGTGCCAGCAGCCCCCGCCGGGTGGAGACCCAGTACTTC	CASSPRRVETQYF
-	TRBJ1-2	many	12	TRBV11-3	TGTGCCAGCAGCGAGGACCTCTATGGCTACACCTTC	CASSEDLYGYTF
-	TRBJ2-2	many	13	TRBV6-1	TGTGCCAGCAAACGGGTGGACACCGGGGAGCTGTTTTTT	CASKRVDTGELFF
-	TRBJ1-1	-	13	TRBV20-1	TGCAGTGCCCCGGGACCAATGAACACTGAAGCTTTCTTT	CSAPGPMNTEAFF
TRBD2	TRBJ2-7	many	17	TRBV11-1	TGTGCCAGCAGTTTTCCATGGACTAGCGGGACCATCTACGAGCAGTACTTC	CASSFPWTSGTIYEQYF
TRBD1	TRBJ1-5	many	15	TRBV11-2	TGTGCCAGCAGCTTAGACAGGGGGCGCGATCAGCCCCAGCATTTT	CASSLDRGRDQPQHF
-	TRBJ1-2	many	14	TRBV12-3/TRBV12-4	TGTGCCAGCAGTTTAGCCAGGGCTAACTATGGCTACACCTTC	CASSLARANYGYTF
-	TRBJ2-7	many	13	TRBV20-1	TGCAGTGCTACCGGGCCCCAATCCTACGAGCAGTACTTC	CSATGPQSYEQYF
-	TRBJ2-2	many	17	TRBV24-1	TGTGCCACCAGTGATTTGGGTACAGCCGGGCGGGTCGGGGAGCTGTTTTTT	CATSDLGTAGRVGELFF